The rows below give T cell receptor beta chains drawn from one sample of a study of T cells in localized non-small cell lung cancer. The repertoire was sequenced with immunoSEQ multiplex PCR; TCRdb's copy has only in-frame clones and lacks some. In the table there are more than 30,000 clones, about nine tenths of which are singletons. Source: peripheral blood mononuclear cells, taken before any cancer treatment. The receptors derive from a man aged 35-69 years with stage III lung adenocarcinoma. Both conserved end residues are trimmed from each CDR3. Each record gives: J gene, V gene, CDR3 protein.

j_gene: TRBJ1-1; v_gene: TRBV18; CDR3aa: ASSQTENTEAF
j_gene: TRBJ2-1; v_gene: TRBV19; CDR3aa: ASSPGTSRGAYNEQF
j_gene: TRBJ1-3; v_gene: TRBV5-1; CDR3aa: ASSWGQSSGNTIY
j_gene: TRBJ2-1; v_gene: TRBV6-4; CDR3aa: ASSDGAGGGNEQF
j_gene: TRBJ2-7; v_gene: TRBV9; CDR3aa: ASSRELAGPYEQY
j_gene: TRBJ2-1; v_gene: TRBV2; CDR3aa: ASNGLAAKEQF
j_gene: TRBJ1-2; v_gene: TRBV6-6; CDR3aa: ASSPATGVNYGYT
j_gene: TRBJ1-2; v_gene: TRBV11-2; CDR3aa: ASSLLTTDGYT
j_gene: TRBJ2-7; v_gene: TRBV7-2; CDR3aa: ASSFTGTGSYEQY
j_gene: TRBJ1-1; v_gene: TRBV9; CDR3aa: ASSAPEHSNTEAF
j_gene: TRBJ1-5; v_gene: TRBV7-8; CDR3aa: ASSLIGGGGPGQPQH
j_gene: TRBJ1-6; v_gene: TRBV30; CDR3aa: AWDSYNSPLH
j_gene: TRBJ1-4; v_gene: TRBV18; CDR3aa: ASSRGSRNEKLF
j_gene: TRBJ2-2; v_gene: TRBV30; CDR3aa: AWTGLNTGELF
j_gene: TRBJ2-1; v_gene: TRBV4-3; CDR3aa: ASSQDLRQGVDNEQF
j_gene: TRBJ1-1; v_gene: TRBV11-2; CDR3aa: ASSIMTGGTEAF
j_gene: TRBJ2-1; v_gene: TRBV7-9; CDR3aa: ASSPSVSVTYNEQF
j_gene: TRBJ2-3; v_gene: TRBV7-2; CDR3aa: ASSLPLGSGGSTDTQY
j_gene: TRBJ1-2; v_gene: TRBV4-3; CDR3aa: ASSPRAGGALIYGYT